This T cell receptor (beta chain) was obtained from a study of T cells in Graves' hyperthyroidism and ophthalmopathy. RNA transcripts yielded amplified TCR beta CDR3 regions. The HTBI primer set drove a first-round RT-PCR of the TCR CDR3. One entry per CDR3 protein, called by TCRdb with MiXCR from the multiplex PCR reads. The sample includes a few hundred thousand distinct CDR3 sequences, less than 25% of them seen just once. Germline lookup yields CDR1 MDHEN and CDR2 SYDVKM. V lost 10 bases and J 1 base, leaving 23 bases between the germline ends. There are 16 residues in the CDR3. Sequencing was done on a sample of blood. The chain is built from TRBV28 and TRBJ2-7; D unresolved. This TCR came from a man aged 18 to 29 with Graves' hyperthyroidism. CDR3 region: CATRKPPPGRSYEQYF. CDR3 bases: TGTGCCACCCGCAAACCGCCTCCCGGACGGTCCTACGAGCAGTACTTC.